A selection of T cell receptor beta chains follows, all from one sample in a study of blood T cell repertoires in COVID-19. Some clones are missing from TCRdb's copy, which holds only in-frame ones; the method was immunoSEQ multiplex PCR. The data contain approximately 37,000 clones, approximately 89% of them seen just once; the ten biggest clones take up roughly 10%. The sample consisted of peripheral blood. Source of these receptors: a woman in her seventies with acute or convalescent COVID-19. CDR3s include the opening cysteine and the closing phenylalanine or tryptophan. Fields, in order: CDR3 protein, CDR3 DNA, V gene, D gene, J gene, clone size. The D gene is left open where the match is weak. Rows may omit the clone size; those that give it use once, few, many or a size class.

CDR3aa: CSADHGLAGGREQFF
CDR3nt: TGCAGCGCTGATCATGGACTAGCGGGAGGCCGTGAGCAGTTCTTC
v_gene: TRBV29-1
d_gene: TRBD2
j_gene: TRBJ2-1
abundance: NA

CDR3aa: CASSVSGQETQYF
CDR3nt: TGTGCCAGCAGCGTTAGCGGGCAAGAGACCCAGTACTTC
v_gene: TRBV9
d_gene: TRBD2
j_gene: TRBJ2-5
abundance: NA

CDR3aa: CASSSGTTNEKLFF
CDR3nt: TGCGCCAGCAGCTCAGGGACAACTAATGAAAAACTGTTTTTT
v_gene: TRBV5-1
d_gene: NA
j_gene: TRBJ1-4
abundance: NA

CDR3aa: CASSYDGLFTDTQYF
CDR3nt: TGTGCCAGCAGTTACGACGGACTTTTCACAGATACGCAGTATTTT
v_gene: TRBV6-5
d_gene: NA
j_gene: TRBJ2-3
abundance: NA

CDR3aa: CASSLESGGVDTQYF
CDR3nt: TGTGCCAGCAGCTTGGAGAGCGGGGGAGTGGATACGCAGTATTTT
v_gene: TRBV5-6
d_gene: TRBD2
j_gene: TRBJ2-3
abundance: NA

CDR3aa: CASSQELGDPGGTGELFF
CDR3nt: TGCGCCAGCAGCCAAGAATTAGGAGACCCCGGTGGCACCGGGGAGCTGTTTTTT
v_gene: TRBV4-1
d_gene: NA
j_gene: TRBJ2-2
abundance: once

CDR3aa: CASKRLRVGVYSNQPQHF
CDR3nt: TGTGCCAGTAAACGCCTCCGGGTAGGGGTTTATAGCAATCAGCCCCAGCATTTT
v_gene: TRBV19
d_gene: NA
j_gene: TRBJ1-5
abundance: NA

CDR3aa: CASSFGYEGNTIYF
CDR3nt: TGTGCCAGCAGCTTCGGGTATGAAGGAAACACCATATATTTT
v_gene: TRBV28
d_gene: NA
j_gene: TRBJ1-3
abundance: NA

CDR3aa: CASSLAPRAEAFF
CDR3nt: TGTGCCAGCAGCTTAGCGCCGCGGGCTGAAGCTTTCTTT
v_gene: TRBV11-2
d_gene: NA
j_gene: TRBJ1-1
abundance: NA

CDR3aa: CASSPPLAFEQFF
CDR3nt: TGTGCCAGCTCACCCCCTCTAGCGTTTGAGCAGTTCTTC
v_gene: TRBV18
d_gene: NA
j_gene: TRBJ2-1
abundance: NA

CDR3aa: CASSTGIPEKLFF
CDR3nt: TGTGCCAGCAGTACAGGGATTCCTGAAAAACTGTTTTTT
v_gene: TRBV12-3/TRBV12-4
d_gene: NA
j_gene: TRBJ1-4
abundance: NA

CDR3aa: CASTQLDREGGYTF
CDR3nt: TGTGCCAGCACCCAACTGGACAGGGAAGGTGGCTACACCTTC
v_gene: TRBV6-5
d_gene: TRBD1
j_gene: TRBJ1-2
abundance: NA

CDR3aa: CASSSLLSTDTQYF
CDR3nt: TGTGCCAGCAGTTCCCTACTTAGCACAGATACGCAGTATTTT
v_gene: TRBV2
d_gene: NA
j_gene: TRBJ2-3
abundance: NA

CDR3aa: CATQTGQGLPATNEKLFF
CDR3nt: TGTGCCACCCAAACGGGACAGGGGCTACCTGCAACTAATGAAAAACTGTTTTTT
v_gene: TRBV19
d_gene: TRBD1
j_gene: TRBJ1-4
abundance: NA

CDR3aa: CASSQDRSNQPQHF
CDR3nt: TGTGCCAGCTCTCAGGACAGGAGCAATCAGCCCCAGCATTTT
v_gene: TRBV18
d_gene: TRBD1
j_gene: TRBJ1-5
abundance: NA

CDR3aa: CASSLKGLDGYTF
CDR3nt: TGCGCCAGCAGCTTGAAGGGGTTGGATGGCTACACCTTC
v_gene: TRBV5-1
d_gene: NA
j_gene: TRBJ1-2
abundance: once

CDR3aa: CASSPGQGMTDTQYF
CDR3nt: TGCGCCAGCAGTCCTGGACAGGGGATGACAGATACGCAGTATTTT
v_gene: TRBV4-1
d_gene: TRBD1
j_gene: TRBJ2-3
abundance: NA

CDR3aa: CASSGQFNQPQHF
CDR3nt: TGTGCCAGCAGTGGACAGTTCAATCAGCCCCAGCATTTT
v_gene: TRBV2
d_gene: NA
j_gene: TRBJ1-5
abundance: NA

CDR3aa: CASSFSRAPNTEAFF
CDR3nt: TGTGCCAGCAGCTTTAGCAGGGCACCGAACACTGAAGCTTTCTTT
v_gene: TRBV7-2
d_gene: NA
j_gene: TRBJ1-1
abundance: NA

CDR3aa: CASSRAAGPNTGELFF
CDR3nt: TGCGCCAGCTCCCGCGCGGCAGGGCCCAACACCGGGGAGCTGTTTTTT
v_gene: TRBV4-3
d_gene: NA
j_gene: TRBJ2-2
abundance: NA

CDR3aa: CAISLAAVGVTQYF
CDR3nt: TGTGCCATCAGTTTAGCGGCCGTGGGAGTTACGCAGTATTTT
v_gene: TRBV10-3
d_gene: NA
j_gene: TRBJ2-3
abundance: NA

CDR3aa: CASSLDSFAGKETQYF
CDR3nt: TGTGCCAGCAGCTTAGATAGCTTTGCAGGGAAGGAGACCCAGTACTTC
v_gene: TRBV11-2
d_gene: NA
j_gene: TRBJ2-5
abundance: NA

CDR3aa: CASSSLPDNEQFF
CDR3nt: TGTGCCAGCAGCTCCCTCCCAGACAATGAGCAGTTCTTC
v_gene: TRBV7-3
d_gene: NA
j_gene: TRBJ2-1
abundance: NA

CDR3aa: CAITPGLDTDTQYF
CDR3nt: TGTGCCATCACCCCGGGACTAGACACAGATACGCAGTATTTT
v_gene: TRBV10-3
d_gene: TRBD2
j_gene: TRBJ2-3
abundance: NA

CDR3aa: CASSPRAAQETQYF
CDR3nt: TGTGCCAGCAGCCCGCGGGCAGCACAAGAGACCCAGTACTTC
v_gene: TRBV7-9
d_gene: NA
j_gene: TRBJ2-5
abundance: NA

CDR3aa: CASSSPGTVGEKLFF
CDR3nt: TGCGCCAGCAGCTCTCCCGGGACAGTAGGTGAAAAACTGTTTTTT
v_gene: TRBV5-1
d_gene: TRBD1
j_gene: TRBJ1-4
abundance: NA

CDR3aa: CSVAFGTASTDTQYF
CDR3nt: TGCAGCGTTGCATTTGGGACAGCTAGCACAGATACGCAGTATTTT
v_gene: TRBV29-1
d_gene: TRBD1
j_gene: TRBJ2-3
abundance: few

CDR3aa: CASSPFLAGASTGELFF
CDR3nt: TGTGCCAGCAGTCCATTTTTAGCGGGAGCGAGCACCGGGGAGCTGTTTTTT
v_gene: TRBV14
d_gene: TRBD2
j_gene: TRBJ2-2
abundance: NA

CDR3aa: CASSIYRNEKLFF
CDR3nt: TGTGCCAGTAGTATTTACAGGAATGAAAAACTGTTTTTT
v_gene: TRBV19
d_gene: NA
j_gene: TRBJ1-4
abundance: NA

CDR3aa: CASSSQGLGNNEQFF
CDR3nt: TGTGCCAGCAGCTCCCAAGGACTAGGGAACAATGAGCAGTTCTTC
v_gene: TRBV9
d_gene: TRBD2
j_gene: TRBJ2-1
abundance: NA

CDR3aa: CATSDRFSYQETQYF
CDR3nt: TGTGCCACCAGCGACAGGTTCTCGTACCAAGAGACCCAGTACTTC
v_gene: TRBV24-1
d_gene: NA
j_gene: TRBJ2-5
abundance: NA

CDR3aa: CASSEGGGGLNSPLHF
CDR3nt: TGTGCCAGCAGTGAAGGGGGAGGGGGACTGAATTCACCCCTCCACTTT
v_gene: TRBV2
d_gene: NA
j_gene: TRBJ1-6
abundance: NA

CDR3aa: CASSQDSLGGGGANVLTF
CDR3nt: TGCGCCAGCAGCCAAGATTCCCTCGGGGGTGGCGGGGCCAACGTCCTGACTTTC
v_gene: TRBV4-3
d_gene: NA
j_gene: TRBJ2-6
abundance: NA

CDR3aa: CASSLRAENTEAFF
CDR3nt: TGCGCCAGCAGCCTGCGGGCAGAGAACACTGAAGCTTTCTTT
v_gene: TRBV5-1
d_gene: NA
j_gene: TRBJ1-1
abundance: NA

CDR3aa: CASSQVIGGGYTF
CDR3nt: TGTGCCAGCAGCCAAGTAATAGGGGGAGGCTACACCTTC
v_gene: TRBV3-1/TRBV3-2
d_gene: NA
j_gene: TRBJ1-2
abundance: NA